The source of this TCR beta chain is a study of cytomegalovirus exposure and HLA in healthy donors. PCR primers comprised 60 Vbeta and 13 Jbeta primers. Libraries were prepared by immunoSEQ multiplex PCR; TCRdb keeps only in-frame clonotypes and omits some of them. The data show more than 95,000 clones, approximately 80% seen once. The material sequenced was PBMCs. The clonotype comes from a man aged 18-30 years in good health and CMV-seronegative.

The CDR3 nucleotides are TGTGCCAGCAGCTTAGGGGGCTCTCCTCCCATCTACGAGCAGTACTTC. Amino acid sequence: CASSLGGSPPIYEQYF. The V call is TRBV7-2, the J call TRBJ2-7; D possibly corresponds to TRBD1 (5 bases). The germline V gene has CDR1 SGHTA and CDR2 FQGNSA. Trimming shortened V by 1 base and J by 3 bases, and 16 bases separated the two germline ends. The CDR3 extends over 16 amino acids.